The 23 T cell receptor beta chains listed next were all sequenced from one sample in a study of blood T cell repertoires in COVID-19. Data came from immunoSEQ multiplex PCR; TCRdb stores just in-frame clones and leaves some out. The repertoire includes about 40,000 clones, approximately 89% of them detected once, and roughly a tenth sits in the top ten. The sequencing input was peripheral blood. The source is a human donor in a cohort sampled during active COVID-19.

V and J are TRBV12-3 or TRBV12-4 and TRBJ2-5, with 7 bases that match TRBD1. The junction had 4 bases not matched to a gene; V was cut back by 6 bases and J by 3 bases. This CDR3 is built from 13 residues. In DNA form, the CDR3 reads TGTGCCAGCAGCACGGACAGGAAAGAGACCCAGTACTTC. This translates into CASSTDRKETQYF.

This sequence joins TRBV27 and TRBJ1-1; 7 nucleotides align to TRBD1. Germline-derived CDR1 and CDR2 are MNHEY and SMNVEV (reference sequence). V shed 7 bases, J shed 7 bases, and the junction held 21 bases outside the gene matches. CDR3 size: 17 residues. CDR3 residues: CASTPWGAQGTSIEAFF. The CDR3, as DNA: TGTGCCAGCACGCCCTGGGGGGCACAGGGGACATCCATTGAAGCTTTCTTT.

The chain couples TRBV2 to TRBJ2-7; 7 bases line up with TRBD2. V lost 7 bases and J lost 0; bases outside the gene matches: 6. The germline V gene encodes CDR1 SNHLY and CDR2 FYNNEI. The CDR3 has 14 residues. The CDR3 protein is CASKWEGSSYEQYF. DNA of the CDR3: TGTGCCAGCAAGTGGGAGGGGAGCTCCTACGAGCAGTACTTC.

This chain connects TRBV27 to TRBJ2-3; TRBD2 agrees at 8 bases. Trimming cost V 2 bases and J 8 bases; bases outside gene matches: 9. This CDR3 has 15 amino acids. The germline CDR1 and CDR2 sequences are MNHEY and SMNVEV (reference sequence). The CDR3 is CASSLIGPGGVTQYF. DNA for the CDR3: TGTGCCAGCAGTTTAATTGGTCCGGGGGGGGTTACGCAGTATTTT.

This clone was picked up one time. The DNA for the CDR3 is TGTGCCAGCAGCCGGAGGGGCACAGGGGGCAACGATGGCTACACCTTC. It codes for CASSRRGTGGNDGYTF. This chain links TRBV5-5 with TRBJ1-2; 9 bases are a match to TRBD1. V was pared by 4 bases and J by 6 bases, with 13 bases of the junction left unmatched. Germline V gene data show CDR1 as SGHKS and CDR2 as YYEKEE (reference sequence). CDR3 length: 16 residues.

This chain uses TRBV27 with TRBJ1-2; possibly TRBD1 for D (5 bases). The CDR3 extends over 14 amino acids. Deletions cut 3 bases from V and 5 bases from J, with 13 bases between. Looked up from germline, CDR1 is MNHEY and CDR2 is SMNVEV (reference sequence). CDR3 nucleotide sequence: TGTGCCAGCAGTTTCATGGGGCCGAGTTATGGCTACACCTTC. It encodes CASSFMGPSYGYTF.

The chain employs TRBV7-3 and TRBJ2-1, with a possible D match to TRBD2 (6 bases). Deletions cut 2 bases from V and 0 bases from J, with 8 bases between. CDR3 length equals 15 residues. Germline V gene sequence: CDR1 SGHTA, CDR2 FQGTGA. This CDR3 is CASSLGGISYNEQFF. DNA for the CDR3: TGTGCCAGCAGCTTAGGGGGGATCTCCTACAATGAGCAGTTCTTC.

The chain carries TRBV9 and TRBJ1-2; D gene unclear. V was pared by 3 bases and J by 7 bases, with 13 bases between. CDR1 and CDR2 (germline): SGDLS, YYNGEE. The CDR3 covers 13 residues. The CDR3 bases are TGTGCCAGCAGCGCTAGTCGACGGGGTGGCTACACCTTC. This gives the protein CASSASRRGGYTF.

The V call is TRBV19, the J call TRBJ1-1, with 7 bases fitting TRBD1. The CDR3 runs to 15 residues. The germline V gene encodes CDR1 LNHDA and CDR2 SQIVND (reference sequence). The V segment lost 4 bases and the J segment 6 bases; nucleotides outside the gene matches: 11. CDR3 DNA sequence: TGTGCCAGTAGTAACCCCAGACAGGGTCAGTCTGAAGCTTTCTTT. It translates to CASSNPRQGQSEAFF.

CDR3 protein: CASGEGVLGGETQYF. CDR3 coding DNA: TGTGCCAGCGGGGAGGGGGTTTTAGGTGGAGAGACCCAGTACTTC. The V and J genes are TRBV5-4 and TRBJ2-5, with a weak D call TRBD2 (7 bases). This CDR3 is 15 amino acids long. Germline CDR1 is SGHNT and CDR2 is YYREEE (reference sequence). V lost 7 bases to trimming and J lost 4 bases, with 20 bases between them. Combining the CDR3 with reference TRBV5-4 and TRBJ2-5 gives the whole variable domain ETGVTQSPTHLIKTRGQQVTLRCSSQSGHNTVSWYQQALGQGPQFIFQYYREEENGRGNFPPRFSGLQFPNYSSELNVNALELDDSALYLCASGEGVLGGETQYFGPGTRLLVL.

This clone was found once. The chain has TRBV7-2 and TRBJ1-5; 8 nucleotides align to TRBD1. Germline CDR1 reads SGHTA; CDR2 reads FQGNSA. Trimming cost V 1 base and J 5 bases; bases outside gene matches: 4. The CDR3 totals 15 residues. DNA of the CDR3: TGTGCCAGCAGCTTAGATGGCAGGGGGCATCAGCCCCAGCATTTT. As protein: CASSLDGRGHQPQHF.

V gene TRBV25-1 combines with J gene TRBJ2-5; weak D call: TRBD1 (6 bases). Germline V CDR1 and CDR2: MGHDK, SYGVNS. V lost 3 bases, J lost 5 bases, and 13 bases lay in between. This CDR3 is built from 14 residues. The CDR3 sequence: CASSDSGRGETQYF. CDR3 nucleotide sequence: TGTGCCAGCAGTGATAGTGGTAGGGGGGAGACCCAGTACTTC.

This chain joins TRBV5-1 and TRBJ2-3, with a possible D match to TRBD2 (6 bases). V lost 0 bases to trimming and J lost 1 base, with 12 bases between them. In germline, CDR1 is SGHRS, CDR2 YFSETQ. The CDR3 runs 16 residues. CDR3 residues: CASSLERGYGTDTQYF. The CDR3 DNA sequence: TGCGCCAGCAGCTTGGAACGGGGGTATGGCACAGATACGCAGTATTTT.

The rearrangement joins TRBV18 to TRBJ2-5; no clear D gene. The V gene's germline CDR1 is KGHSH and CDR2 LQKENI. Between the trimmed V and J ends, which lost 0 bases and 5 bases, there was a span of 7 bases. The CDR3 loop spans 13 amino acids. Here the CDR3 DNA reads TGTGCCAGCTCACCACCAGCGCTGGAGACCCAGTACTTC. Encoded protein: CASSPPALETQYF.

The V gene is TRBV11-3, the J gene TRBJ2-3; 7 nucleotides match TRBD1. CDR1 SGHNT and CDR2 YENEEA come from the germline V gene. The ends lost 1 base at V and 4 bases at J; junction bases unmatched: 2. The CDR3 sequence is 14 residues long. CDR3: CASSLGQGADTQYF. The CDR3 bases are TGTGCCAGCAGCTTAGGACAGGGTGCAGATACGCAGTATTTT.

This clone occurred a few times. The genes are TRBV2 and TRBJ2-2; D is perhaps TRBD1 (5 bases). V lost 7 bases and J lost 5, with 14 bases in between. Germline loops: CDR1 SNHLY, CDR2 FYNNEI. The CDR3 consists of 14 residues. The CDR3 DNA is TGTGCCAGCACGAATAGGGGTTCGACCGGGGAGCTGTTTTTT. It translates to CASTNRGSTGELFF.

CDR3 DNA: TGTGCCAGCAAAAGGACAGGGGTTCCTACAGATACGCAGTATTTT. Its translation is CASKRTGVPTDTQYF. The V and J genes are TRBV2 and TRBJ2-3; TRBD1 agrees at 9 bases. Germline V lookup: CDR1 SNHLY, CDR2 FYNNEI. CDR3 size: 15 residues. Germline trimming cut 7 bases from V and 3 bases from J; bases unmatched to any gene: 8.

This clone showed up just a few times. The gene calls are TRBV4-2 and TRBJ1-4; 10 bases agree with TRBD1. CDR1 and CDR2 (germline): LGHNA, YNFKEQ. J lost 0 bases, V lost 3 bases, and 1 base had no gene match. This CDR3 is 16 amino acids long. The CDR3 region has the DNA TGTGCCAGCAGCCACGGGACAGGGGCAACTAATGAAAAACTGTTTTTT. Translation gives CASSHGTGATNEKLFF.

The chain uses TRBV7-9 and TRBJ1-5; 7 bases match TRBD1. After removal of 0 bases from V and 6 bases from J, the junction contained 2 bases not matched to a gene. From germline, CDR1 is SEHNR and CDR2 FQNEAQ (reference sequence). The CDR3 is 14 amino acids. The CDR3 loop is CASSLAPGGQPQHF. The CDR3 DNA sequence: TGTGCCAGCAGCTTAGCGCCAGGGGGTCAGCCCCAGCATTTT.

The chain employs TRBV27 and TRBJ2-7, with D possibly matching TRBD2 (6 bases). V lost 6 bases and J lost 2, with 17 bases in between. Germline V gives CDR1 MNHEY, CDR2 SMNVEV (reference sequence). The CDR3 has 15 residues. The DNA of the CDR3 is TGTGCCAGCAGGGAAGGGCAGCCGGGGGCCTACGAGCAGTACTTC. It encodes CASREGQPGAYEQYF.

The J gene is TRBJ1-1, the V gene TRBV11-2; 9 bases fit TRBD1. This CDR3 contains 15 residues. CDR1 and CDR2 (germline): SGHAT, FQNNGV. V dropped 5 bases and J dropped 1; count of bases not matched to a gene: 5. The CDR3 is CASSPEGQGNTEAFF. The CDR3 DNA reads as TGTGCCAGCAGCCCGGAGGGACAGGGGAACACTGAAGCTTTCTTT.

In its sample, this clone was seen a few times. This chain uses TRBV10-2 with TRBJ2-7; the match to TRBD2 covers 7 bases. Germline V gene lookup returns CDR1 WSHSY and CDR2 SAAADI. With 4 bases clipped from V and 4 bases from J, the junction kept 4 bases outside the gene matches. This CDR3 comprises 13 residues. Written as DNA, the CDR3 is TGCGCCAGCAGTGTTGGCGGGGGTTACGAGCAGTACTTC. Encoded protein: CASSVGGGYEQYF.

The rearrangement joins TRBV6-5 to TRBJ2-7; D gene uncertain. The V and J ends lost 10 bases and 2 bases respectively, with 9 bases between them. This CDR3 has 11 amino acids. Germline V lookup: CDR1 MNHEY, CDR2 SVGAGI. In nucleotides, the CDR3 is TGTGCCACAGTGCTCGCCTACGAGCAGTACTTC. Translated: CATVLAYEQYF.